The 8 T cell receptor beta chains listed next were all sequenced from one sample in a study of CD8+CD57+ T cells in acquired aplastic anemia. The use of genomic DNA as template underpinned the TCR beta VDJ and CDR3 profiling. TCRdb reprocessed the reads with MiXCR, giving one entry per CDR3 protein. The sample holds around 190,000 distinct CDR3 sequences, roughly half seen once. The source material was sorted CD4+, CD8+, or CD8+CD57+ T cells (not recorded which) from PBMCs. The receptors here all came from a human donor in good health, serving as a control.

The table lists this clonotype with many counts. The chain employs TRBV9 and TRBJ2-1; D may be TRBD2 (6 bases). V lost 0 bases, J lost 1 base, and 11 bases lay in between. CDR3 size: 16 residues. The germline gives CDR1 SGDLS, CDR2 YYNGEE. The CDR3 sequence: CASSVVRGSSYNEQFF. The CDR3 region has the DNA TGTGCCAGCAGCGTAGTTCGGGGGAGTTCCTACAATGAGCAGTTCTTC. The full variable domain, completed using reference TRBV9 and TRBJ2-1, is DSGVTQTPKHLITATGQRVTLRCSPRSGDLSVYWYQQSLDQGLQFLIQYYNGEERAKGNILERFSAQQFPDLHSELNLSSLELGDSALYFCASSVVRGSSYNEQFFGPGTRLTVL.

CDR3 bases: TGTGCCAGCAGCCCGGGACAGCGAGCTTTCTTT. This codes for CASSPGQRAFF. This chain connects TRBV5-3 to TRBJ1-1; 7 bases are a match to TRBD1. Being an ORF, TRBV5-3 has a function that is uncertain. The CDR3 sequence is 11 residues long. With V trimmed by 8 bases and J by 10 bases, 8 bases remained unmatched.

The chain recombines TRBV7-3 with TRBJ2-7, with TRBD2 identical over 7 bases. Germline V CDR1 and CDR2: SGHTA, FQGTGA. This CDR3 is 14 amino acids long. With 7 bases clipped from V and 3 bases from J, the junction kept 9 bases outside the gene matches. DNA for the CDR3: TGTGCCAGCATCGTAAAGGGAGGGGACTACGAGCAGTACTTC. It is translated as CASIVKGGDYEQYF.

Note on this clonotype: A junction end diverges from the germline sequence, so it may reflect a read error. V gene TRBV10-3 combines with J gene TRBJ1-1; D gene ambiguous. Germline CDR1 is ENHRY and CDR2 is SYGVKD. The CDR3 spans 14 residues. CDR3 protein: CASSLNDMNTEAFF. In nucleotides, the CDR3 is TGTGCCAGCAGTTTAAACGATATGAACACTGAAGCTTTCTTT.

This clonotype was seen many times. The chain has TRBV10-2 and TRBJ2-7; tentative D call: TRBD2 (5 bases). Trimming left V 6 bases short and J 3 bases short, with 12 bases between. This CDR3 contains 13 residues. CDR1 is WSHSY, CDR2 SAAADI, per germline. The CDR3: CASSLSRGYEQYF. The CDR3 nucleotides are TGCGCCAGCAGCCTCTCCCGGGGCTACGAGCAGTACTTC.

The gene calls are TRBV5-1 and TRBJ2-3; the match to TRBD1 covers 7 bases. Germline loops: CDR1 SGHRS, CDR2 YFSETQ. There are 13 residues in the CDR3. Trimming at V came to 3 bases and at J to 4 bases, leaving 2 bases not matched to a gene. CDR3: CASSYQGADTQYF. Here the CDR3 DNA reads TGCGCCAGCAGCTACCAGGGGGCAGATACGCAGTATTTT.

As concerns this clonotype: Being one base from a much bigger clone, this may be a read error. The conserved phenylalanine or tryptophan normally closing the CDR3 is absent here, so this likely arose from a read error. This chain uses TRBV4-1 with TRBJ2-7; D not certain. The CDR3 totals 15 residues. The V end was cut by 4 bases, the J end by 4 bases, with 17 bases between. Per germline, CDR1 MGHRA and CDR2 YSYEKL. The CDR3 sequence is CASSPAPLGPYEQYS. CDR3 DNA sequence: TGCGCCAGCAGCCCGGCCCCTCTTGGGCCTTACGAGCAGTACTCC.

This clonotype was counted a few times. V gene TRBV6-5 combines with J gene TRBJ1-1; 9 bases match TRBD1. J gave up 5 bases and V 0 bases, and 10 bases lay outside the gene matches. Germline V gives CDR1 MNHEY, CDR2 SVGAGI. The CDR3 runs to 17 residues. Written as DNA, the CDR3 is TGTGCCAGCAGTTACTCGATGTTTGGGACAGGGAAGACTGAAGCTTTCTTT. Translation gives CASSYSMFGTGKTEAFF.